These 11 T cell receptor beta chains originate from one sample sequenced in a study of vaccination effects on CD4 cells after COVID-19. Antigen specificity for these receptors is unknown. Repertoires were generated with immunoSEQ multiplex PCR, while TCRdb's copy carries only in-frame clones and drops some. The sample lists 20,000 to 30,000 clones; 73% were seen once. Sequencing in the ViraFEST assay came after antigen-specific CD4+ T cells had been expanded with viral peptide pools, which were used to stimulate PBMC. Cultured cells yielded isolated CD4+ T cells after more than nine days. Testing of the vaccine recipients showed negative nucleocapsid antibodies and no prior SARS-CoV-2 infection. Specimen: CD4+ T cells from PBMCs cultured with SARS-CoV-2 spike peptides, collected before COVID-19 vaccination. These receptors came from a human donor who received a COVID-19 vaccine.

This CDR3 reads CASRPTGRFYEQYF. The CDR3, as DNA: TGTGCCAGCAGGCCTACTGGGAGATTCTACGAGCAGTACTTC. V and J are TRBV6-2 or TRBV6-3 and TRBJ2-7; D possibly corresponds to TRBD2 (5 bases). Per the germline V gene, CDR1 is MNHEY and CDR2 is SVGEGT. The CDR3 extends over 14 amino acids. V was cut by 6 bases and J by 3 bases, with 15 bases left in between.

The chain is built from TRBV19 and TRBJ2-7; D might be TRBD1 or TRBD2, each matching 6 bases. Trimming took off 5 bases at V and 3 bases at J, with 14 bases between the two ends. Germline lookup yields CDR1 LNHDA and CDR2 SQIVND (reference sequence). This CDR3 has 14 residues. CDR3 bases: TGTGCCAGTAGTCGGGAGACAGGCCTCTACGAGCAGTACTTC. Its protein product is CASSRETGLYEQYF.

The chain links TRBV7-2 to TRBJ1-2; 9 bases agree with TRBD1. Germline trimming cut 6 bases from V and 4 bases from J; bases unmatched to any gene: 9. This CDR3 has 15 residues. The germline CDR1 and CDR2 sequences are SGHTA and FQGNSA. CDR3 nucleotide sequence: TGTGCCAGCAGTCAGAATACAGGGGGCGGCTATGGCTACACCTTC. It codes for CASSQNTGGGYGYTF. Full variable domain (missing parts from reference TRBV7-2 and TRBJ1-2): GAGVSQSPSNKVTEKGKDVELRCDPISGHTALYWYRQSLGQGLEFLIYFQGNSAPDKSGLPSDRFSAERTGGSVSTLTIQRTQQEDSAVYLCASSQNTGGGYGYTFGSGTRLTVV.

The chain couples TRBV27 to TRBJ1-6; 8 bases line up with TRBD1. J lost 5 bases, V lost 6 bases, and 6 bases had no gene match. This CDR3 has 15 amino acids. CDR1 is MNHEY and CDR2 is SMNVEV in the germline V gene (reference sequence). Written as DNA, the CDR3 is TGTGCCAGCAGACTAGAGGACAGGGATAATTCACCCCTCCACTTT. Amino acids: CASRLEDRDNSPLHF.

The CDR3 is CASSWGSGTGVHEQFF. CDR3 sequence (DNA): TGTGCCAGCAGCTGGGGAAGCGGGACTGGGGTGCATGAGCAGTTCTTC. The chain couples TRBV7-2 to TRBJ2-1; 7 bases fit TRBD2. There are 16 residues in the CDR3. The germline CDR1 and CDR2 sequences are SGHTA and FQGNSA. The ends lost 4 bases at V and 8 bases at J; junction bases unmatched: 14. The variable domain in full, with the rest retrieved from reference TRBV7-2 and TRBJ2-1, is GAGVSQSPSNKVTEKGKDVELRCDPISGHTALYWYRQSLGQGLEFLIYFQGNSAPDKSGLPSDRFSAERTGGSVSTLTIQRTQQEDSAVYLCASSWGSGTGVHEQFFGPGTRLTVL.

This clone was observed a few times. The chain has TRBV5-1 and TRBJ2-1, with D unclear. CDR3 size: 13 residues. Germline-derived CDR1 and CDR2 are SGHRS and YFSETQ. Between the trimmed V and J ends, which lost 0 bases and 4 bases, there was a span of 5 bases. The CDR3 DNA follows: TGCGCCAGCAGCTTGGGAACTTACAATGAGCAGTTCTTC. Residues: CASSLGTYNEQFF.

The rearrangement joins TRBV5-1 to TRBJ1-3; no definite D call. Germline-derived CDR1 and CDR2 are SGHRS and YFSETQ. V was shortened by 0 bases and J by 4 bases, with 14 bases between the two germline ends. CDR3 length: 16 amino acids. The CDR3 bases are TGCGCCAGCAGCTTGGTGTATATGGGCGAAGGAAACACCATATATTTT. It yields the protein CASSLVYMGEGNTIYF.

J is TRBJ2-5 and V is TRBV13; TRBD2 might be the D (6 bases). Germline V lookup: CDR1 PRHDT, CDR2 FYEKMQ (reference sequence). V was clipped by 5 bases and J by 2 bases, with 12 bases between them. CDR3 length: 14 residues. The CDR3 region is CASSPRDSQETQYF. The CDR3 DNA reads as TGTGCCAGCAGCCCCCGGGACTCGCAAGAGACCCAGTACTTC.

DNA of the CDR3: TGTGCCAGCAGTTACTCCGGGACAGGAAATTCACCCCTCCACTTT. Protein sequence: CASSYSGTGNSPLHF. The chain recombines TRBV6-5 with TRBJ1-6, with 8 positions matching TRBD1. Trimming took 0 bases from V and 7 from J; bases not matched to a gene: 2. Germline V gives CDR1 MNHEY, CDR2 SVGAGI. The CDR3 runs 15 residues.

This clone was observed a few times. The chain is built from TRBV15 and TRBJ1-6, with TRBD1 identical over 8 bases. There are 14 residues in the CDR3. V gave up 1 base and J gave up 8 bases; unmatched junction bases: 1. CDR1 and CDR2 from the germline V gene are LNHNV and YYDKDF (reference sequence). The CDR3 spells CATSRAQGDSPLHF. The CDR3 DNA sequence: TGTGCCACCAGCAGAGCACAGGGGGATTCACCCCTCCACTTT.

About this clone: The same CDR3 also results from other DNA sequences found in this sample. The chain couples TRBV7-2 to TRBJ2-1; D perhaps matches TRBD1 (6 bases). Germline V gene data show CDR1 as SGHTA and CDR2 as FQGNSA. The CDR3 totals 15 residues. With 4 bases removed from V and 3 bases from J, the gap between germline ends came to 13 bases. In nucleotides, the CDR3 is TGTGCCAGCAGCTCGACCGGGACAAACTACAATGAGCAGTTCTTC. This gives the protein CASSSTGTNYNEQFF.